This T cell receptor (beta chain) was captured in a study of human T cells and chemical hapten exposure. Study context: How much TCR each sample yielded varied, mostly because pooled library volumes differed slightly.

TCRdb reprocessed the 5' RACE reads with MiXCR, giving one entry per CDR3 protein. Found here are under 100,000 distinct CDR3 sequences, roughly 15% of them singletons; the top ten hold over 6.5%. Total RNA was extracted from unfractionated whole blood. Germline V gives CDR1 MNHEY, CDR2 SVGAGI. The V gene end was trimmed by 8 bases and the J gene end by 2 bases; junction bases not matched to a gene: 8. The CDR3 consists of 15 residues. This clonotype originated in a female donor in good health. V usage is TRBV6-5 and J usage is TRBJ2-5, with 10 bases identical to TRBD2. For the CDR3, the DNA is TGTGCCAGCCGGGCTAGCGGGGGCCATCAAGAGACCCAGTACTTC. The encoded protein is CASRASGGHQETQYF.